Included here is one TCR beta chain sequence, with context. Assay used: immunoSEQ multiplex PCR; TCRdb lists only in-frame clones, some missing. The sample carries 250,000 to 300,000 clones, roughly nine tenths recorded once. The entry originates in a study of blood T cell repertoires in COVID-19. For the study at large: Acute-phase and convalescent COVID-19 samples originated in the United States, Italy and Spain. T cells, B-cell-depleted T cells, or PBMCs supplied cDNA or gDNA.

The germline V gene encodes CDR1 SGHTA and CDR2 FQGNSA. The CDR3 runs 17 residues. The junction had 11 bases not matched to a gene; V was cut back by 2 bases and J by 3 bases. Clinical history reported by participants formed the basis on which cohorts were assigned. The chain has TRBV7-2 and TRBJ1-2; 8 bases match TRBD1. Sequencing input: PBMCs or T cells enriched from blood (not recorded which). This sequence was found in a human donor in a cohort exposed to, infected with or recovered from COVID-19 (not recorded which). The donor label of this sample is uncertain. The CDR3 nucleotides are TGTGCCAGCAGCTTAACCTTGGACAGGGCGGGATACTATGGCTACACCTTC. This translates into CASSLTLDRAGYYGYTF.